The 6 T cell receptor beta chains below come from one sample, sequenced in a study of cytomegalovirus exposure and HLA in healthy donors. Method: immunoSEQ multiplex PCR; TCRdb's copy keeps in-frame clones and lacks some. The sample includes around 100,000 clones, about 85% of them seen just once. Sequenced material: PBMCs. These receptors were obtained from a man younger than 30 in good health and CMV-seropositive.

The J gene is TRBJ1-1, the V gene TRBV10-2, with 7 bases identical to TRBD1. The V and J ends lost 10 bases and 2 bases, in that order; junction bases with no gene match: 10. The germline V gene encodes CDR1 WSHSY and CDR2 SAAADI. CDR3 length: 14 residues. The CDR3 region has the DNA TGCGCCACCTCCGTGGGACAGTTTAACACTGAAGCTTTCTTT. This translates into CATSVGQFNTEAFF.

The rearrangement uses TRBV30 and TRBJ2-5; D is undetermined. This CDR3 region has 13 residues. Germline-derived CDR1 and CDR2 are GTSNPN and SVGIG (reference sequence). Trimming shortened V by 0 bases and J by 2 bases, and 7 bases separated the two germline ends. The CDR3 reads CAWSVLTQETQYF. The DNA for the CDR3 is TGTGCCTGGAGTGTACTAACTCAAGAGACCCAGTACTTC.

This chain connects TRBV28 to TRBJ1-1; 8 nucleotides line up with TRBD1. Trimming cost V 2 bases and J 13 bases; bases outside gene matches: 9. Germline V lookup: CDR1 MDHEN, CDR2 SYDVKM. CDR3 size: 13 residues. CDR3 region: CASSLMSGQGRFF. The CDR3 bases are TGTGCCAGCAGTTTAATGAGTGGACAGGGCCGTTTCTTT.

The rearrangement links TRBV27 to TRBJ1-1; TRBD1 matches 10 bases. This CDR3 contains 13 residues. The V gene's germline CDR1 is MNHEY and CDR2 SMNVEV (reference sequence). The ends lost 6 bases at V and 8 bases at J; junction bases unmatched: 6. CDR3 coding DNA: TGTGCCAGCAGGACGGGACAGGGGACAGAAGCTTTCTTT. Its translation is CASRTGQGTEAFF.

The chain combines TRBV19 with TRBJ1-3; the D gene is possibly TRBD1 (6 bases). This CDR3 contains 13 residues. Germline CDR1 and CDR2: LNHDA and SQIVND (reference sequence). V dropped 4 bases and J dropped 4 bases, with 8 bases sitting between them. This chain's CDR3 is CASSRQAGNTIYF. The CDR3 nucleotides read TGTGCCAGTAGTAGACAGGCAGGAAACACCATATATTTT.

The genes are TRBV29-1 and TRBJ1-4; tentatively, D is TRBD1 (5 bases). V lost 5 bases to trimming and J lost 3 bases, with 10 bases between them. The CDR3 consists of 13 residues. Per germline, CDR1 SQVTM and CDR2 ANQGSEA. Written as DNA, the CDR3 is TGCAGCGTTCGGACACCAGCTAATGAAAAACTGTTTTTT. Encoded protein: CSVRTPANEKLFF.